This T cell receptor (beta chain) was obtained from a study of T cell changes during pregnancy in multiple sclerosis (dated by TCRdb to about 2019). Study-wide context: The study examined how the T cell repertoire changed over the course of pregnancy in women with multiple sclerosis.

With respect to this clone: What antigen it recognizes has not been identified. Base quality data are lacking; no much larger clone is found one base away.

The library was made by the immunoSEQ multiplex PCR assay. TCRdb retrieved this table from immuneACCESS and kept in-frame rearrangements only. Not all clones are present; in checked studies, unresolved V genes account for under half, and no reason is known for the remainder. The sample table records under 85,000 clones; 90% to 95% of these occur just once. Approximately 1.5% of the sample goes to the ten largest clones. According to the germline V gene (reference sequence), CDR1 reads LNHDA and CDR2 reads SQIVND. Relative to germline, V is 6 bases shorter and J is 2 bases shorter, with 16 bases between their ends. The CDR3 contains 15 residues, cysteine and phenylalanine counted. This entry keeps only the CDR3 DNA: 45 bases, framed from base 1.

Material: peripheral blood, obtained in the third trimester of pregnancy. The source is a female donor in good health, enrolled as a control in a pregnancy study. Here the chain combines TRBV19 and TRBJ1-1, and TRBD1 may be the D gene, going by 5 matching bases. Read as DNA, the sequence is TGTGCCAGTAGCCGACTTTCAGGGTCTAACACTGAAGCTTTCTTT. It translates to CASSRLSGSNTEAFF.